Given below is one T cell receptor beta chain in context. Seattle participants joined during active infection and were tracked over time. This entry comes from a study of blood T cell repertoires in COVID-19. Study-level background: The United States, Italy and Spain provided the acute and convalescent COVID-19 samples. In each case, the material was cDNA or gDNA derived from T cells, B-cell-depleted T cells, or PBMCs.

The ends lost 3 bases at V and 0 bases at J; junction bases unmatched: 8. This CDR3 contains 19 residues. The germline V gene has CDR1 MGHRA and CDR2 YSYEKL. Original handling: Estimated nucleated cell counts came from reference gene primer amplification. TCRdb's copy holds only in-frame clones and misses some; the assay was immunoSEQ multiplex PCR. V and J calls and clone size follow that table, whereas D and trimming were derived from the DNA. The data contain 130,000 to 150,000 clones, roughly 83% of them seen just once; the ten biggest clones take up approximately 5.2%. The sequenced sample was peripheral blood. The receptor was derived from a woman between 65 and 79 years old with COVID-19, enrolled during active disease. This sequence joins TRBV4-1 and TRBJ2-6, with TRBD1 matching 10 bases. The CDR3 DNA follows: TGCGCCAGCAGCCAGTCGGACAGGGGGGAATACTCTGGGGCCAACGTCCTGACTTTC. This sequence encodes CASSQSDRGEYSGANVLTF.